The clone carrying this T cell receptor (beta chain) was detected only once. V was shortened by 5 bases and J by 8 bases, with 15 bases between the two germline ends. The germline V gene encodes CDR1 MNHNY and CDR2 SVGAGI (reference sequence). CDR3 length: 14 amino acids. This record belongs to a study of blood T cell repertoires in COVID-19. Original analysis: Nucleated cell counts were estimated from reference gene primer amplification. Measured with immunoSEQ multiplex PCR; TCRdb has only the in-frame clones, and not every one. Clonal size and the V and J genes are those of that table, whereas D and trimming came from the DNA. Of 100,000 or so clones in the sample, about 78% are singletons; the top ten hold approximately 15%.

The sequence was obtained from an elderly woman with acute or convalescent COVID-19. V is TRBV6-6 and J is TRBJ1-4, with a weak D call TRBD1 (6 bases). The material sequenced was peripheral blood. The CDR3 sequence is CASSSTGSEEKLFF. CDR3 sequence (DNA): TGTGCCAGCAGTAGCACAGGGTCGGAGGAAAAACTGTTTTTT.